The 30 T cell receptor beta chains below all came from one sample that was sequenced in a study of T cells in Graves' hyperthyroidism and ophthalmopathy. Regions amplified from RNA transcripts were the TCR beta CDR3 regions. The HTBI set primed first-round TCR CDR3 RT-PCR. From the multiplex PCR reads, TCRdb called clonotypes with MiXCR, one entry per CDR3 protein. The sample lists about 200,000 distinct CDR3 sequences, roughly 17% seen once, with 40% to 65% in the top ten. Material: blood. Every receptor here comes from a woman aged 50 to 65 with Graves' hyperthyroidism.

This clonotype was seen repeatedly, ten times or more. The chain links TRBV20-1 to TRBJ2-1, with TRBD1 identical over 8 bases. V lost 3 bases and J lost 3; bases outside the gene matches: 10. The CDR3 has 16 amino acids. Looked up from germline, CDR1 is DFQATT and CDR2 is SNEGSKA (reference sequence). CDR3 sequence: CSASPKSGTGYNEQFF. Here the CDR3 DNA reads TGCAGTGCTAGTCCTAAATCGGGGACAGGCTACAATGAGCAGTTCTTC.

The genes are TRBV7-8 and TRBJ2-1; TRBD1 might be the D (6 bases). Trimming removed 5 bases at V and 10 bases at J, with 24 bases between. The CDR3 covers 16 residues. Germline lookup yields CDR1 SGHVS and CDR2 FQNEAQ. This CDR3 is CASSLMGAGTSVEQFF. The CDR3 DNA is TGTGCCAGCAGCCTCATGGGTGCAGGGACATCAGTCGAGCAGTTCTTC.

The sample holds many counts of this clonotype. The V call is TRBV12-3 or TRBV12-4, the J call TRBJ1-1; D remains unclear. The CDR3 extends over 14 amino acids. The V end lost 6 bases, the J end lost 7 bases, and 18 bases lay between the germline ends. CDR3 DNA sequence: TGTGCCAGCAGATACACCGGGGAGGGAGGTGAAGCTTTCTTT. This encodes CASRYTGEGGEAFF.

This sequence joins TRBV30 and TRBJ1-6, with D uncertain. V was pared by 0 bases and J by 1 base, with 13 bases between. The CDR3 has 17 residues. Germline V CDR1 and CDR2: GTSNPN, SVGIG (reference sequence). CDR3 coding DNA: TGTGCCTGGAGTGTATCAGGAGGGTTTTCCTATAATTCACCCCTCCACTTT. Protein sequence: CAWSVSGGFSYNSPLHF.

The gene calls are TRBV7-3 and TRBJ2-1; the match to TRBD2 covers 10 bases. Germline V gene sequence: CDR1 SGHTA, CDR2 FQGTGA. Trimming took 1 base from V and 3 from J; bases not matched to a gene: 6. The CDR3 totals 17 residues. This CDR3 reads CASSLRAWTSGYNEQFF. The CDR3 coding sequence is TGTGCCAGCAGCTTAAGGGCATGGACTAGCGGCTACAATGAGCAGTTCTTC.

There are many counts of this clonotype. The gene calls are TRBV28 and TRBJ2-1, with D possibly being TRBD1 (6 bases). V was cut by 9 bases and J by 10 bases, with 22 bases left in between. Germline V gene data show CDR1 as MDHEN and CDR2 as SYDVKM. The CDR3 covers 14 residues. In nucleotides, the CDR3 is TGTGCCAGTTCCCGAAGGGGGAGTTTGGTGGAGCAGTTCTTC. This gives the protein CASSRRGSLVEQFF.

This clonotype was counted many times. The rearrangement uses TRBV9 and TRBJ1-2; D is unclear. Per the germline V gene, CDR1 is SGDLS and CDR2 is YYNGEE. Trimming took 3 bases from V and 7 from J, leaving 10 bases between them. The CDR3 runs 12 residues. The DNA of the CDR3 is TGTGCCAGCAGCGACTACAGCACTGGCTACACCTTC. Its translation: CASSDYSTGYTF.

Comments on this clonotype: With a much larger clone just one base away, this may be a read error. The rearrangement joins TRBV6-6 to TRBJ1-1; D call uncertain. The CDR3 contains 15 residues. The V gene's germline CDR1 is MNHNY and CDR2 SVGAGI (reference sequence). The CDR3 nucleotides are TGTGCCAGCGGTTACTCGGGGTCCAGGCGGAGCGAAGCTTTCTTT. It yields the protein CASGYSGSRRSEAFF.

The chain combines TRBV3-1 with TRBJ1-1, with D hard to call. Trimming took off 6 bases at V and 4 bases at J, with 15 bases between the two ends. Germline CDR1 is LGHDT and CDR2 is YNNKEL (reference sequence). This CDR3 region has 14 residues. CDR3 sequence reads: CASRPDWATTEAFF. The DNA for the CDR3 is TGTGCCAGCAGACCTGACTGGGCTACCACTGAAGCTTTCTTT.

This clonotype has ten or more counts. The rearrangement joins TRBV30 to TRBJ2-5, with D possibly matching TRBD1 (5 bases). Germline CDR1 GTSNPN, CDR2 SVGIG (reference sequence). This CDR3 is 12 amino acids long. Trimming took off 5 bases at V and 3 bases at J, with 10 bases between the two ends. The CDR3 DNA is TGTGCCTGGGACAGCGAAAAAGAGACCCAGTACTTC. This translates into CAWDSEKETQYF.

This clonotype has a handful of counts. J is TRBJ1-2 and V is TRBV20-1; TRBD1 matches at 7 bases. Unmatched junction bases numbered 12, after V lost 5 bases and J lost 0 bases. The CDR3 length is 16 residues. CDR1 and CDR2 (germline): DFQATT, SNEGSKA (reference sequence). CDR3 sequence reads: CSAPPGGSEANYGYTF. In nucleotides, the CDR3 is TGCAGTGCTCCCCCAGGGGGTAGTGAAGCTAACTATGGCTACACCTTC.

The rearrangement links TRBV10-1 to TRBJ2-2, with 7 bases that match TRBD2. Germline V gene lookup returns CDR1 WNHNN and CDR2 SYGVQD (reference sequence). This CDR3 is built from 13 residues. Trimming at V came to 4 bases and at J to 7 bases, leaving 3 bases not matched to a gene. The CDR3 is CASSVREGGELFF. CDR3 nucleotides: TGCGCCAGCAGTGTTAGGGAGGGCGGGGAGCTGTTTTTT.

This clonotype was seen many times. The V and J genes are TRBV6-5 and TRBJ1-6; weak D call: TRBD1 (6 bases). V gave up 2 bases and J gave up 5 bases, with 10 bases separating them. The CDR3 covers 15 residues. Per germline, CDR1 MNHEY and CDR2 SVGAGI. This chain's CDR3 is CASSYASGDNSPLHF. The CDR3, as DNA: TGTGCCAGCAGTTACGCGTCAGGGGATAATTCACCCCTCCACTTT.

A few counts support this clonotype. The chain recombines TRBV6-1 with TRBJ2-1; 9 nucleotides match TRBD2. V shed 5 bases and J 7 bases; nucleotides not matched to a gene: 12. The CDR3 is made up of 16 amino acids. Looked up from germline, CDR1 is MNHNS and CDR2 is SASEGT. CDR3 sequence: CASSPPGSGSLNEQFF. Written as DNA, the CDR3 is TGTGCCAGCAGTCCCCCGGGTAGCGGGAGTTTGAATGAGCAGTTCTTC.

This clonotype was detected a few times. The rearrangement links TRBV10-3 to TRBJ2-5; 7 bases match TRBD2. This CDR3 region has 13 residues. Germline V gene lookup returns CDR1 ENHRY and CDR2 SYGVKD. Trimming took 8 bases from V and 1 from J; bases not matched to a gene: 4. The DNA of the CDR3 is TGTGCCATCGGGGGAGGGGTCCAAGAGACCCAGTACTTC. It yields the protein CAIGGGVQETQYF.

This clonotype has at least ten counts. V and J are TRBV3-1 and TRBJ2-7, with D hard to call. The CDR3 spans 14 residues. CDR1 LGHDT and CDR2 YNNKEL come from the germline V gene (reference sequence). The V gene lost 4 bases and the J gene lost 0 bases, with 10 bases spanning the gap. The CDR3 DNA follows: TGTGCCAGCAGCCCCATGGGAAGCTCCTACGAGCAGTACTTC. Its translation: CASSPMGSSYEQYF.

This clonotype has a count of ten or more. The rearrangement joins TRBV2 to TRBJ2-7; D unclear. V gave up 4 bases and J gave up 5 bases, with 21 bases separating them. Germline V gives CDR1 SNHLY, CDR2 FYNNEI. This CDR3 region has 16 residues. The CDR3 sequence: CASSGVWQVTIHEQYF. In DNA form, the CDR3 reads TGTGCCAGCAGTGGGGTTTGGCAGGTCACGATCCACGAGCAGTACTTC.

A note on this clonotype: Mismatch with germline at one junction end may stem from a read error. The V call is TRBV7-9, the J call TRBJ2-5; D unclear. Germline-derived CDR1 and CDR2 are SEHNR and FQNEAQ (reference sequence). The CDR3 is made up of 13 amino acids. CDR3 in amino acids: CAGSLGGQETQYF. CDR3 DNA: TGTGCCGGCAGCCTCGGTGGTCAAGAGACCCAGTACTTC. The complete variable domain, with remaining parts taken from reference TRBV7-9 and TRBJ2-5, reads DTGVSQNPRHKITKRGQNVTFRCDPISEHNRLYWYRQTLGQGPEFLTYFQNEAQLEKSRLLSDRFSAERPKGSFSTLEIQRTEQGDSAMYLCAGSLGGQETQYFGPGTRLLVL.

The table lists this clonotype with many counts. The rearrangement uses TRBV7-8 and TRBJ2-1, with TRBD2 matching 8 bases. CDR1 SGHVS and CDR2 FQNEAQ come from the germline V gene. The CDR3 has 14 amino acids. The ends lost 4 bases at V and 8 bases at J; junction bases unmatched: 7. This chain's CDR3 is CASSWKRESYEQFF. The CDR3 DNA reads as TGTGCCAGCAGCTGGAAGCGGGAGTCGTATGAGCAGTTCTTC.

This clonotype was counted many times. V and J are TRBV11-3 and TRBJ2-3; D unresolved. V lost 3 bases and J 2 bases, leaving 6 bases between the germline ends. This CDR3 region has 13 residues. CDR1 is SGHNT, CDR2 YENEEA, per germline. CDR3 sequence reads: CASSFGDTDTQYF. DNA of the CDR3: TGTGCCAGCAGCTTTGGAGACACAGATACGCAGTATTTT.

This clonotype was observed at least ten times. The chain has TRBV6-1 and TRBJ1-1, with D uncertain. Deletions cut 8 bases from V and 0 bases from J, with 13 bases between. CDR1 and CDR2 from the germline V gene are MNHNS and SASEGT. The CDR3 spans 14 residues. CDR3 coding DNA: TGTGCCAGCGGGAGAGGGTCCATGAACACTGAAGCTTTCTTT. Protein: CASGRGSMNTEAFF.

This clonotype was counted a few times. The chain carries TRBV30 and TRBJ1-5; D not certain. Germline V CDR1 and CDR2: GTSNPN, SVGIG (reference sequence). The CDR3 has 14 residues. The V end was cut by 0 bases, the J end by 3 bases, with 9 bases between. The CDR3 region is CAWSVSGYNQPQHF. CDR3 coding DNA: TGTGCCTGGAGTGTTTCCGGGTACAATCAGCCCCAGCATTTT.

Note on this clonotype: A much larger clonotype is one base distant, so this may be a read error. CDR3 sequence (DNA): TGTGCCAGCAGTGTGCCCGACGGGCAGTACTTC. As protein: CASSVPDGQYF. The V gene is TRBV2, the J gene TRBJ2-7; D not certain. Per the germline V gene, CDR1 is SNHLY and CDR2 is FYNNEI. V lost 4 bases and J lost 9, with 10 bases in between. The CDR3 sequence is 11 residues long.

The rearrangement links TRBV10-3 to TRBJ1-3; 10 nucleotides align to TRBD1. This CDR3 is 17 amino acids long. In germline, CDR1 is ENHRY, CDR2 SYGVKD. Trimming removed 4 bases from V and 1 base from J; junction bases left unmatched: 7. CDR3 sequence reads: CAISVDRGPLSGNTIYF. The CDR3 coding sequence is TGTGCCATCAGTGTCGACAGGGGGCCTTTATCTGGAAACACCATATATTTT.

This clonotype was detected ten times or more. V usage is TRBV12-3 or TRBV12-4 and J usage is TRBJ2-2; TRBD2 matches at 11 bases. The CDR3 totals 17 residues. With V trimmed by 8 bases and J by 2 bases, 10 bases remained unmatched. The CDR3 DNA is TGTGCCAGCCCCCTACCTAGCGGGAGGTCAAACACCGGGGAGCTGTTTTTT. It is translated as CASPLPSGRSNTGELFF.

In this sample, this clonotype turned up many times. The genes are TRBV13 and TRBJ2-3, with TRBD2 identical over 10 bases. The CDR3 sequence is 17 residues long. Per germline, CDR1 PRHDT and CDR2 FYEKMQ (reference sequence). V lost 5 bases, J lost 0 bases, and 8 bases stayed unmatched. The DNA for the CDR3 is TGTGCCAGCAGCCACCCCCCGGGACTAGCGAGCACAGATACGCAGTATTTT. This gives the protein CASSHPPGLASTDTQYF.

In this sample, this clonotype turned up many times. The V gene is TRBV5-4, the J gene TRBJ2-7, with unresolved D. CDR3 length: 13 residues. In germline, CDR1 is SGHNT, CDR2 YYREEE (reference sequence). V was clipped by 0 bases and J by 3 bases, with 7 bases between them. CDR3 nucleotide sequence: TGTGCCAGCAGCTTGGCTAGAGACTACGAGCAGTACTTC. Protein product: CASSLARDYEQYF.

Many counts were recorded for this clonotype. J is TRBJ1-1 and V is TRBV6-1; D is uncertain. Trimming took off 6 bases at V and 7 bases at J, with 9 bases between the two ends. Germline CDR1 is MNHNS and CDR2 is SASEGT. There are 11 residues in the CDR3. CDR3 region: CASSGRYEAFF. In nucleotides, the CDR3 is TGTGCCAGCAGCGGCAGGTATGAAGCTTTCTTT.

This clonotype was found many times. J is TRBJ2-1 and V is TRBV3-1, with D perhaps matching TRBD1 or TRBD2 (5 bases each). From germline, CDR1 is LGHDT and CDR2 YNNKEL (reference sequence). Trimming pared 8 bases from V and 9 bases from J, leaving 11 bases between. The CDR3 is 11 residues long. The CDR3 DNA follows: TGTGCCAGCGGGGGAAACAGTGAGCAGTTCTTC. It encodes CASGGNSEQFF.

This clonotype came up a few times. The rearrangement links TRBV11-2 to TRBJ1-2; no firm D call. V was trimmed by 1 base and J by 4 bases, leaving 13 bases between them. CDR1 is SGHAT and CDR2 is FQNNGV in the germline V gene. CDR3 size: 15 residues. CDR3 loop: CASSLGLAQIYGYTF. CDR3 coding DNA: TGTGCCAGCAGCTTAGGTCTGGCACAGATCTATGGCTACACCTTC. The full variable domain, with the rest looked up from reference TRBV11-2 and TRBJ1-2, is EAGVAQSPRYKIIEKRQSVAFWCNPISGHATLYWYQQILGQGPKLLIQFQNNGVVDDSQLPKDRFSAERLKGVDSTLKIQPAKLEDSAVYLCASSLGLAQIYGYTFGSGTRLTVV.